Below are 26 T cell receptor beta chains sequenced from a single sample in a study of CD8 T cells in ankylosing spondylitis. One entry per CDR3 protein, called by TCRdb with MiXCR from the 5' RACE reads. Here the sample spans approximately 260,000 distinct CDR3 sequences, roughly 18% being singletons. Sequencing input: blood, either unsorted or a sorted T cell fraction (not recorded which). Receptors originate from a male donor with ankylosing spondylitis or in good health (not recorded which).

In regard to this clonotype: A single base separates this from a much larger clone, so it may be a read error. The chain recombines TRBV9 with TRBJ2-1; D is unresolved. Trimming removed 0 bases at V and 10 bases at J, with 11 bases between. From germline, CDR1 is SGDLS and CDR2 YYNGEE. The CDR3 extends over 13 amino acids. The CDR3 DNA is TGTGCCAGCAGCGTAGTGGGTAGCTGGGAGCAGTTCTTC. It yields the protein CASSVVGSWEQFF.

The chain recombines TRBV6-5 with TRBJ2-1, with TRBD2 matching over 9 bases. Germline trimming cut 1 base from V and 6 bases from J; bases unmatched to any gene: 10. Germline CDR1 is MNHEY and CDR2 is SVGAGI. The CDR3 is 17 amino acids. CDR3 coding DNA: TGTGCCAGCAGTTACTTCTCCGGGACTAGCCAGTCCAATGAGCAGTTCTTC. It specifies CASSYFSGTSQSNEQFF.

The gene calls are TRBV5-6 and TRBJ2-2; D not certain. The CDR3 sequence is 15 residues long. Germline-derived CDR1 and CDR2 are SGHDT and YYEEEE. V was clipped by 0 bases and J by 2 bases, with 8 bases between them. CDR3: CASSLGSLNTGELFF. In DNA, the CDR3 is TGTGCCAGCAGCTTGGGCAGCCTAAACACCGGGGAGCTGTTTTTT.

The chain links TRBV6-1 to TRBJ1-5, with 9 positions matching TRBD1. J lost 7 bases, V lost 2 bases, and 3 bases had no gene match. The germline CDR1 and CDR2 sequences are MNHNS and SASEGT. The CDR3 sequence is 14 residues long. The CDR3 spells CASSETGGLQPQHF. The CDR3 bases are TGTGCCAGCAGTGAAACAGGGGGCCTCCAGCCCCAGCATTTT.

This clonotype appeared a few times. This chain links TRBV7-8 with TRBJ2-1; TRBD2 is a possible D gene (9 bases). Trimming pared 3 bases from V and 7 bases from J, leaving 19 bases between. The length of the CDR3 is 16 residues. Germline V gene lookup returns CDR1 SGHVS and CDR2 FQNEAQ. CDR3 loop: CASSFSASGTGNEQFF. The CDR3 DNA sequence: TGTGCCAGCAGCTTCTCTGCTAGCGGGACAGGAAATGAGCAGTTCTTC.

This clonotype was seen more than once but under ten times. DNA for the CDR3: TGCGCCAGCAGCCAAGATCCGGCCAGACCTAGCACAGATACGCAGTATTTT. Translating it yields CASSQDPARPSTDTQYF. The chain is built from TRBV4-1 and TRBJ2-3; D is uncertain. The CDR3 totals 17 residues. CDR1 is MGHRA, CDR2 YSYEKL, per germline. The V and J ends lost 0 bases and 0 bases respectively, with 13 bases between them.

In this sample, this clonotype turned up a few times. The rearrangement joins TRBV4-1 to TRBJ2-1; no reliable D call. Germline V gene lookup returns CDR1 MGHRA and CDR2 YSYEKL. V lost 3 bases, J lost 0 bases, and 12 bases lay in between. The CDR3 contains 16 residues. The CDR3 loop is CASSHSVTSSYNEQFF. CDR3 sequence (DNA): TGCGCCAGCAGCCACTCGGTCACGAGCTCCTACAATGAGCAGTTCTTC.

The V call is TRBV6-1, the J call TRBJ2-7, with TRBD2 identical over 7 bases. The CDR3 has 14 residues. Germline CDR1 MNHNS, CDR2 SASEGT. Germline trimming cut 5 bases from V and 2 bases from J; bases unmatched to any gene: 6. CDR3 nucleotides: TGTGCCAGCAGTCCCCGGACTAGTACCTACGAGCAGTACTTC. It is translated as CASSPRTSTYEQYF.

This clonotype was detected only a few times. The CDR3, as DNA: TGTGCCAGCAGCTTAGCTAGCGGGGGGAATGAGCAGTTCTTC. This gives the protein CASSLASGGNEQFF. The chain joins TRBV7-3 to TRBJ2-1, with 11 nucleotides matching TRBD2. The germline V gene has CDR1 SGHTA and CDR2 FQGTGA. This CDR3 has 14 residues. Germline trimming cut 2 bases from V and 7 bases from J; bases unmatched to any gene: 1.

This chain joins TRBV7-3 and TRBJ2-3; TRBD1 matches 7 bases. The V and J ends lost 2 bases and 5 bases, in that order; junction bases with no gene match: 13. The germline V gene has CDR1 SGHTA and CDR2 FQGTGA. This CDR3 has 17 residues. The chain's CDR3 is CASSLAGQDQAIDTQYF. For the CDR3, the DNA is TGTGCCAGCAGCTTAGCCGGACAGGACCAGGCTATAGATACGCAGTATTTT.

This clonotype has at least ten counts. This rearrangement joins TRBV4-3 to TRBJ2-7, with TRBD1 matching 7 bases. CDR1 is LGHNA and CDR2 is YSLEER in the germline V gene. The CDR3 covers 13 residues. After removal of 3 bases from V and 1 base from J, the junction contained 0 bases not matched to a gene. CDR3 region: CASSQDRSYEQYF. DNA of the CDR3: TGCGCCAGCAGCCAGGACAGGTCCTACGAGCAGTACTTC.

This chain connects TRBV29-1 to TRBJ2-1; D possibly matches TRBD1 or TRBD2 (5 bases each). Germline CDR1 SQVTM, CDR2 ANQGSEA. V shed 6 bases and J shed 4 bases, with 7 bases lying between them. This CDR3 has 11 residues. The CDR3 here is CSVGRYNEQFF. In DNA, the CDR3 is TGCAGCGTGGGACGGTACAATGAGCAGTTCTTC.

The J gene is TRBJ2-7, the V gene TRBV12-3 or TRBV12-4; D may correspond to TRBD1 or TRBD2 (5 bases each). CDR3 size: 11 residues. Trimming removed 6 bases from V and 6 bases from J, with 9 bases in between. CDR3 residues: CASSPGPEQYF. The CDR3 coding sequence is TGTGCCAGCAGCCCGGGACCCGAGCAGTACTTC.

This clonotype was recorded at least ten times. The chain has TRBV5-6 and TRBJ2-7; TRBD2 matches at 7 bases. Germline CDR1 is SGHDT and CDR2 is YYEEEE. V gave up 4 bases and J gave up 1 base; unmatched junction bases: 17. This CDR3 spans 18 amino acids. CDR3 bases: TGTGCCAGCAGCAACGAGGGTACGTGGGAGGGACTTTCCTACGAGCAGTACTTC. Protein product: CASSNEGTWEGLSYEQYF.

This chain uses TRBV7-8 with TRBJ2-3, with a possible D match to TRBD1 (6 bases). Germline V gene sequence: CDR1 SGHVS, CDR2 FQNEAQ. Trimming stripped 5 bases from V and 2 bases from J, with 11 bases between. This CDR3 is built from 14 residues. In DNA form, the CDR3 reads TGTGCCAGCAGCGGGGACATAGACACAGATACGCAGTATTTT. It translates to CASSGDIDTDTQYF.

This clonotype has only a few counts. This rearrangement joins TRBV13 to TRBJ2-7; TRBD2 might be the D (5 bases). CDR1 PRHDT and CDR2 FYEKMQ come from the germline V gene (reference sequence). This CDR3 comprises 13 residues. The V end was cut by 4 bases, the J end by 6 bases, with 13 bases between. CDR3 in DNA: TGTGCCAGCAGCTCCAGTGGGAGCGGCGAGCAGTACTTC. Its translation is CASSSSGSGEQYF.

This rearrangement joins TRBV13 to TRBJ2-7, with D possibly TRBD1 on 7 matching bases. V dropped 5 bases and J dropped 3 bases, with 14 bases sitting between them. CDR3 length equals 14 residues. Germline-derived CDR1 and CDR2 are PRHDT and FYEKMQ (reference sequence). The CDR3 DNA reads as TGTGCCAGCAGCCTCAGGGGGGAATTCTACGAGCAGTACTTC. Translation gives CASSLRGEFYEQYF.

V gene TRBV4-1 combines with J gene TRBJ2-7; D unresolved. Trimming took off 0 bases at V and 5 bases at J, with 14 bases between the two ends. CDR1 and CDR2 (germline): MGHRA, YSYEKL. The CDR3 extends over 15 amino acids. CDR3 bases: TGCGCCAGCAGCCAAGATCGTCTAGGGATCGACGAGCAGTACTTC. This codes for CASSQDRLGIDEQYF.

This clonotype was detected many times. This chain uses TRBV29-1 with TRBJ2-1; unclear D gene. Trimming left V 2 bases short and J 5 bases short, with 22 bases between. The CDR3 has 17 amino acids. Germline V gene data show CDR1 as SQVTM and CDR2 as ANQGSEA. The CDR3 region is CSVEPLDHLLNNNEQFF. Here the CDR3 DNA reads TGCAGCGTTGAACCCCTCGACCATCTTTTAAACAACAATGAGCAGTTCTTC.

V and J are TRBV9 and TRBJ2-7; TRBD1 is a possible D gene (5 bases). V lost 0 bases to trimming and J lost 3 bases, with 7 bases between them. This CDR3 is built from 13 residues. The V gene's germline CDR1 is SGDLS and CDR2 YYNGEE. The CDR3 sequence is CASSVDDSYEQYF. The CDR3 region has the DNA TGTGCCAGCAGCGTAGATGACAGCTACGAGCAGTACTTC.

The chain couples TRBV6-2 or TRBV6-3 to TRBJ2-1; TRBD2 aligns across 8 bases. Germline V gene lookup returns CDR1 MNHEY and CDR2 SVGEGT. The CDR3 has 15 residues. V trimming: 0 bases; J trimming: 6 bases; junction bases outside the gene matches: 4. CDR3 nucleotides: TGTGCCAGCAGTTACTCGGGACTAGTTTCCAATGAGCAGTTCTTC. Translating gives CASSYSGLVSNEQFF.

The chain couples TRBV4-2 to TRBJ2-5; 11 nucleotides match TRBD2. J was trimmed by 3 bases and V by 4 bases; bases with no gene match: 7. Germline V gene sequence: CDR1 LGHNA, CDR2 YNFKEQ. The CDR3 sequence is 16 residues long. This CDR3 reads CASSPARGLAEETQYF. Written as DNA, the CDR3 is TGTGCCAGCAGCCCGGCCCGGGGACTAGCGGAAGAGACCCAGTACTTC.

This chain joins TRBV25-1 and TRBJ2-7; 8 positions match TRBD2. The J segment lost 2 bases and the V segment lost 4 bases, leaving 13 bases of the junction unmatched. The CDR3 has 17 amino acids. Germline values: CDR1 MGHDK, CDR2 SYGVNS. The CDR3 nucleotides read TGTGCCAGCAGTGGCCTTAACCGGGAGGGACCAGCCTACGAGCAGTACTTC. Amino acids: CASSGLNREGPAYEQYF.

The chain joins TRBV24-1 to TRBJ2-3; TRBD1 is a possible D gene (6 bases). Trimming took 0 bases from V and 1 from J, leaving 7 bases between them. Germline assignment: CDR1 KGHDR and CDR2 SFDVKD. This CDR3 has 15 amino acids. The DNA for the CDR3 is TGTGCCACCAGTGATTTGCAGGGGCGCACAGATACGCAGTATTTT. Amino acid sequence: CATSDLQGRTDTQYF.

CDR3 bases: TGTGCCAGCAGCGCTCGGACGGCTCAAGAGACCCAGTACTTC. The encoded protein is CASSARTAQETQYF. The chain employs TRBV9 and TRBJ2-5, with D unclear. Germline values: CDR1 SGDLS, CDR2 YYNGEE. The CDR3 length is 14 residues. V was trimmed by 3 bases and J by 2 bases, leaving 11 bases between them.

There are many counts of this clonotype. The chain couples TRBV27 to TRBJ2-1; TRBD2 aligns across 15 bases. This CDR3 is built from 15 residues. Germline V gene lookup returns CDR1 MNHEY and CDR2 SMNVEV (reference sequence). V shed 3 bases, J shed 9 bases, and the junction held 3 bases outside the gene matches. The CDR3 here is CASSLGTSGRTEQFF. DNA of the CDR3: TGTGCCAGCAGTTTGGGGACTAGCGGGAGGACTGAGCAGTTCTTC.